A single sample is the source of the 30 T cell receptor beta chains below, sequenced in a study of circulating tumor DNA in untreated peripheral T-cell lymphoma. Data came from immunoSEQ multiplex PCR; TCRdb stores just in-frame clones and leaves some out. The table records 350 to 450 clones, about two thirds of them present only once. Sequencing input: cell-free DNA from blood serum. The receptors shown here come from a human donor with peripheral T-cell lymphoma.

A few counts support this clone. The chain joins TRBV5-6 to TRBJ2-2; either TRBD1 or TRBD2 may fit D (5 bases each). V lost 0 bases and J lost 0, with 6 bases in between. The CDR3 totals 15 residues. The germline V gene has CDR1 SGHDT and CDR2 YYEEEE. The CDR3 is CASSLGGTNTGELFF. CDR3 nucleotide sequence: TGTGCCAGCAGCTTGGGGGGGACGAACACCGGGGAGCTGTTTTTT.

As DNA, the CDR3 is TGTGCCAGCAGCGTGAGCGGGGGAGGGACCCAGTACTTC. Translated, it gives CASSVSGGGTQYF. The chain carries TRBV7-9 and TRBJ2-5; TRBD2 matches 8 bases. The V gene's germline CDR1 is SEHNR and CDR2 FQNEAQ (reference sequence). The CDR3 runs to 13 residues. V gave up 5 bases and J gave up 7 bases; unmatched junction bases: 6.

V gene TRBV9 combines with J gene TRBJ2-1; tentatively, D is TRBD1 or TRBD2 (5 bases each). There are 13 residues in the CDR3. V lost 4 bases to trimming and J lost 8 bases, with 13 bases between them. CDR1 and CDR2 from the germline V gene are SGDLS and YYNGEE. The CDR3 DNA is TGTGCCAGCAGCTTTGGGACCTCCCATGAGCAGTTCTTC. It codes for CASSFGTSHEQFF.

CDR3 region: CASSFYGRAVDEQFF. The CDR3 bases are TGCGCCAGCAGCTTTTACGGGAGGGCCGTGGATGAGCAGTTCTTC. The V gene is TRBV5-1, the J gene TRBJ2-1; 8 positions match TRBD2. V was pared by 2 bases and J by 8 bases, with 9 bases of the junction left unmatched. Germline lookup yields CDR1 SGHRS and CDR2 YFSETQ. The CDR3 length is 15 residues.

CDR3 nucleotide sequence: TGTGCCAGCAGGGGGGACGACAATCAGCCCCAGCATTTT. Translation gives CASRGDDNQPQHF. The chain couples TRBV6-5 to TRBJ1-5; weak D call: TRBD1 (5 bases). There are 13 residues in the CDR3. Germline-derived CDR1 and CDR2 are MNHEY and SVGAGI. Trimming left V 6 bases short and J 3 bases short, with 9 bases between.

The J gene is TRBJ2-1, the V gene TRBV7-9; D not certain. Germline CDR1 reads SEHNR; CDR2 reads FQNEAQ (reference sequence). V lost 2 bases and J lost 10, with 6 bases in between. This CDR3 is built from 11 residues. The DNA for the CDR3 is TGTGCCAGCAGCTTAAGTCGGGAGCAGTTCTTC. Translated: CASSLSREQFF.

The chain links TRBV2 to TRBJ2-5, with D perhaps assigned TRBD1 or TRBD2 (5 bases each). Germline V gene lookup returns CDR1 SNHLY and CDR2 FYNNEI. Deletions cut 10 bases from V and 1 base from J, with 10 bases between. The CDR3 runs 12 residues. The CDR3 region has the DNA TGTGCCATGAGGGGTATCCAAGAGACCCAGTACTTC. Its protein is CAMRGIQETQYF.

The rearrangement joins TRBV5-4 to TRBJ1-4; no reliable D call. Between the trimmed V and J ends, which lost 0 bases and 3 bases, there was a span of 9 bases. Germline lookup yields CDR1 SGHNT and CDR2 YYREEE (reference sequence). The CDR3 has 15 amino acids. CDR3 in DNA: TGTGCCAGCAGCTTGGGCGGCAGGTCTAATGAAAAACTGTTTTTT. It is translated as CASSLGGRSNEKLFF.

The rearrangement joins TRBV7-8 to TRBJ1-2; perhaps TRBD1 as D (5 bases). V lost 1 base to trimming and J lost 4 bases, with 13 bases between them. The CDR3 is 15 amino acids. Germline CDR1 and CDR2: SGHVS and FQNEAQ. CDR3 in amino acids: CASSLVAGWLYGYTF. CDR3 DNA sequence: TGTGCCAGCAGCTTAGTGGCAGGGTGGCTCTATGGCTACACCTTC.

The chain recombines TRBV18 with TRBJ1-5, with 7 bases lining up with TRBD1. Per the germline V gene, CDR1 is KGHSH and CDR2 is LQKENI. Trimming removed 4 bases from V and 0 bases from J; junction bases left unmatched: 6. The CDR3 consists of 16 residues. CDR3 bases: TGTGCCAGCTCACGGGGGACAGTTTATAGCAATCAGCCCCAGCATTTT. Translating gives CASSRGTVYSNQPQHF.

V and J are TRBV2 and TRBJ2-5; D remains ambiguous. The CDR3 extends over 10 amino acids. Germline V gene lookup returns CDR1 SNHLY and CDR2 FYNNEI. The V end lost 4 bases, the J end lost 5 bases, and 2 bases lay between the germline ends. CDR3 sequence (DNA): TGTGCCAGCAGTGGGGAGACCCAGTACTTC. It encodes CASSGETQYF.

V gene TRBV2 combines with J gene TRBJ1-6, with a tentative D call TRBD1 (5 bases). The germline gives CDR1 SNHLY, CDR2 FYNNEI. This CDR3 is built from 15 residues. V lost 7 bases and J lost 6, with 16 bases in between. The CDR3 nucleotides are TGTGCCAGCAACCAGGGACCGGGGACTAATTCACCCCTCCACTTT. Its protein product is CASNQGPGTNSPLHF.

This sequence joins TRBV19 and TRBJ1-2; the D gene is possibly TRBD1 (5 bases). There are 11 residues in the CDR3. Germline CDR1 is LNHDA and CDR2 is SQIVND (reference sequence). V was shortened by 9 bases and J by 6 bases, with 11 bases between the two germline ends. CDR3: CARQVYHGYTF. Here the CDR3 DNA reads TGTGCCAGACAGGTTTATCATGGCTACACCTTC.

This rearrangement joins TRBV19 to TRBJ2-1; D is possibly TRBD2 (6 bases). The ends were cut back, 6 bases at V and 2 bases at J, with 11 bases in the middle. CDR1 and CDR2 from the germline V gene are LNHDA and SQIVND (reference sequence). The CDR3 is made up of 14 amino acids. The CDR3 nucleotides are TGTGCCAGTAGACGGGGGACCCCCTACAATGAGCAGTTCTTC. Amino acid sequence: CASRRGTPYNEQFF.

With regard to this clone: The CDR3 carries no conserved terminal phenylalanine or tryptophan, so it likely arises from a read error. The V gene is TRBV5-6, the J gene TRBJ2-6; D unclear. CDR3 length: 18 amino acids. Per germline, CDR1 SGHDT and CDR2 YYEEEE. The V end lost 7 bases, the J end lost 5 bases, and 25 bases lay between the germline ends. The CDR3 DNA sequence: TGTGCCAGCGTTGTCTCCAGTAGGTCACAAAGTCGGGCCAACGTCCTGACTTCC. Translating it yields CASVVSSRSQSRANVLTS.

By its share, this clone is hyperexpanded. This sequence joins TRBV18 and TRBJ2-7; D is unresolved. Germline V gene sequence: CDR1 KGHSH, CDR2 LQKENI. Trimming removed 4 bases from V and 7 bases from J, with 11 bases in between. The CDR3 runs to 12 residues. The CDR3: CASSLTSEEQYF. CDR3 sequence (DNA): TGTGCCAGCTCACTTACAAGCGAGGAGCAGTACTTC.

V gene TRBV2 combines with J gene TRBJ1-4; D unresolved. V lost 5 bases and J 8 bases, leaving 12 bases between the germline ends. Germline assignment: CDR1 SNHLY and CDR2 FYNNEI. This CDR3 spans 13 amino acids. The CDR3 DNA reads as TGTGCCAGCAGTCTCACAAACCACGAAAAACTGTTTTTT. Amino acids: CASSLTNHEKLFF.

The chain combines TRBV21-1 with TRBJ2-3. TRBV21-1 has pseudogene status. The CDR3 has 15 amino acids. This CDR3 is CASSCTTVMQDTQYF. The CDR3 coding sequence is TGTGCCAGCAGTTGCACTACAGTCATGCAAGATACGCAGTATTTT.

This clone has only one observation. CDR3 DNA sequence: TGCGCCAGCAGCCAAGCCGGAAACCTGGGCTACACCTTC. Translated, it gives CASSQAGNLGYTF. This chain joins TRBV4-1 and TRBJ1-2; D ambiguous. With 1 base removed from V and 8 bases from J, the gap between germline ends came to 11 bases. The length of the CDR3 is 13 residues. Per the germline V gene, CDR1 is MGHRA and CDR2 is YSYEKL.

This clone is hyperexpanded within its sample. The rearrangement links TRBV27 to TRBJ2-7; 9 bases are a match to TRBD1. The trim removed 7 bases at V and 2 bases at J, leaving 3 bases unmatched. This CDR3 is 13 amino acids long. Germline V gene data show CDR1 as MNHEY and CDR2 as SMNVEV (reference sequence). CDR3 residues: CASTWTGAYEQYF. CDR3 DNA sequence: TGTGCCAGCACGTGGACAGGGGCCTACGAGCAGTACTTC.

This chain connects TRBV5-1 to TRBJ2-3; D gene unclear. Germline V gene lookup returns CDR1 SGHRS and CDR2 YFSETQ. This CDR3 contains 15 residues. Trimming shortened V by 7 bases and J by 2 bases, and 17 bases separated the two germline ends. CDR3 sequence: CASCYSTFPTDTQYF. The DNA of the CDR3 is TGCGCCAGCTGCTACAGTACCTTCCCCACAGATACGCAGTATTTT.

The rearrangement links TRBV18 to TRBJ1-3; possible D gene TRBD1, 6 bases. The V gene lost 2 bases and the J gene lost 4 bases, with 15 bases spanning the gap. Germline CDR1 and CDR2: KGHSH and LQKENI. This CDR3 has 16 residues. CDR3 in amino acids: CASSPNVDSLGNTIYF. CDR3 DNA: TGTGCCAGCTCACCAAACGTGGACAGCCTGGGAAACACCATATATTTT.

V usage is TRBV5-6 and J usage is TRBJ1-2; possible D gene TRBD1, 5 bases. The CDR3 sequence is 13 residues long. Germline-derived CDR1 and CDR2 are SGHDT and YYEEEE. Trimming removed 4 bases from V and 2 bases from J, with 9 bases in between. The CDR3 loop is CASSGTENYGYTF. CDR3 in DNA: TGTGCCAGCAGCGGGACTGAGAACTATGGCTACACCTTC.

The chain recombines TRBV30 with TRBJ2-2; the match to TRBD1 covers 7 bases. The V and J ends lost 7 bases and 0 bases, in that order; junction bases with no gene match: 5. CDR3 length: 14 amino acids. In germline, CDR1 is GTSNPN, CDR2 SVGIG (reference sequence). CDR3 residues: CAFGTVANTGELFF. CDR3 nucleotide sequence: TGTGCCTTTGGGACAGTCGCGAACACCGGGGAGCTGTTTTTT.

This rearrangement joins TRBV19 to TRBJ1-2; D unclear. V was clipped by 1 base and J by 0 bases, with 24 bases between them. Germline V gene sequence: CDR1 LNHDA, CDR2 SQIVND (reference sequence). This CDR3 is built from 20 residues. CDR3 nucleotides: TGTGCCAGTAGTATAGGACCCCCCGGTCCGTGGAGGGAGGCTAACTATGGCTACACCTTC. Translated, it gives CASSIGPPGPWREANYGYTF.

CDR3 protein: CASTPGQGVEQYF. In nucleotides, the CDR3 is TGTGCCAGCACCCCGGGACAGGGGGTCGAGCAGTACTTC. The chain is built from TRBV2 and TRBJ2-7; 11 nucleotides match TRBD1. This CDR3 is 13 amino acids long. V lost 7 bases to trimming and J lost 6 bases; unmatched junction nucleotides: 5. CDR1 SNHLY and CDR2 FYNNEI come from the germline V gene. Based on the CDR3 plus reference TRBV2 and TRBJ2-7, the full variable domain is EPEVTQTPSHQVTQMGQEVILRCVPISNHLYFYWYRQILGQKVEFLVSFYNNEISEKSEIFDDQFSVERPDGSNFTLKIRSTKLEDSAMYFCASTPGQGVEQYFGPGTRLTVT.

The chain employs TRBV18 and TRBJ2-2; D might be TRBD1 (7 bases). V dropped 3 bases and J dropped 6 bases, with 14 bases sitting between them. The CDR3 totals 15 residues. Germline V lookup: CDR1 KGHSH, CDR2 LQKENI. The CDR3 reads CASSPRDSGSGELFF. CDR3 DNA sequence: TGTGCCAGCTCACCTCGGGACAGCGGGTCCGGGGAGCTGTTTTTT.

This sequence joins TRBV19 and TRBJ1-1; D is perhaps TRBD1 (5 bases). Germline CDR1 and CDR2: LNHDA and SQIVND (reference sequence). The V end lost 7 bases, the J end lost 2 bases, and 11 bases lay between the germline ends. The CDR3 is 13 amino acids. The CDR3: CASMGQFNTEAFF. DNA of the CDR3: TGTGCCAGTATGGGGCAGTTCAACACTGAAGCTTTCTTT.

The chain combines TRBV5-6 with TRBJ2-7; D not resolved. In germline, CDR1 is SGHDT, CDR2 YYEEEE. The CDR3 is made up of 12 amino acids. Trimming left V 0 bases short and J 6 bases short, with 7 bases between. The CDR3 DNA reads as TGTGCCAGCAGCTTGGGACGGCGCGAGCAGTACGTC. Translated: CASSLGRREQYV.

The chain uses TRBV11-2 and TRBJ1-6; TRBD1 might be the D (5 bases). Germline CDR1 is SGHAT and CDR2 is FQNNGV. CDR3 length equals 14 residues. V was cut by 0 bases and J by 10 bases, with 10 bases left in between. CDR3 protein: CASSLDQGGSPLHF. The DNA for the CDR3 is TGTGCCAGCAGCTTAGACCAGGGAGGATCACCCCTCCACTTT.